This T cell receptor (beta chain) is drawn from a study of blood T cell repertoires in COVID-19. Study summary: Nucleic acid was either cDNA or gDNA, and it came from T cells, B-cell-depleted T cells, or PBMCs.

Authors' analysis steps: Reference gene primer amplification in the assay estimated nucleated cell counts. Assay used: immunoSEQ multiplex PCR; TCRdb lists only in-frame clones, some missing. Clonal size and the V and J genes are those of that table, whereas D and trimming came from the DNA. The sample has 220,000 or so clones, 85% to 90% seen once; the top ten hold more than 13%. Germline V gives CDR1 LGHNA, CDR2 YNFKEQ. This CDR3 spans 15 amino acids. The ends were cut back, 0 bases at V and 0 bases at J, with 9 bases in the middle. Participants came from under 30 US areas, aged roughly 18 to 89 years. Participants were placed into cohorts based on the clinical history they reported.

This chain joins TRBV4-2 and TRBJ2-7; no reliable D call. The receptor was derived from a man aged 30 to 39 who had been exposed to COVID-19. Input material: PBMCs or T cells enriched from blood (not recorded which). The CDR3 region has the DNA TGTGCCAGCAGCCAAGATAGTACGAGCTCCTACGAGCAGTACTTC. Its translation is CASSQDSTSSYEQYF.